The rows below give T cell receptor beta chains drawn from one sample of a study of T cells in Graves' hyperthyroidism and ophthalmopathy. From the multiplex PCR reads, TCRdb called clonotypes with MiXCR, one entry per CDR3 protein. The repertoire holds 550,000 to 650,000 distinct CDR3 sequences, approximately 15% seen once, with 5.8% in the top ten. Sequences were obtained from blood. The receptor source for this set is a woman aged 30 to 39 with Graves' hyperthyroidism that later progressed to Graves' ophthalmopathy. The CDR3 runs from the conserved cysteine through the conserved F or W. The order of the fields is J gene, V gene, D gene, clone size, CDR3 DNA, CDR3 protein. D genes are given only for firm matches. Expanded clones get a size class; other rows say once, few or many, or leave the size out.

TRBJ2-7 | TRBV27 | TRBD1 | many | TGTGCCAGCAGTCCTCCGGGACAGGGAGACGAGCAGTACTTC | CASSPPGQGDEQYF
TRBJ1-2 | TRBV28 | TRBD1 | many | TGTGCCAGCACGAGTGCAGGGGGCAACTATGGCTACACCTTC | CASTSAGGNYGYTF
TRBJ2-1 | TRBV28 | TRBD2 | many | TGTGCCAGCAGAGCACTAGCGCCGAGCTCCTACAATGAGCAGTTCTTC | CASRALAPSSYNEQFF
TRBJ2-1 | TRBV24-1 | TRBD2 | few | TGTGCCACCAGTGCCCTCTTGACTAGCGGGAACTACAATGAGCAGTTCTTC | CATSALLTSGNYNEQFF
TRBJ1-1 | TRBV20-1 | . | many | TGCAGTGTCCCCCTACGGGGAGCTTTCTTT | CSVPLRGAFF
TRBJ1-1 | TRBV19 | TRBD1 | many | TGTGCCAGTAGTGTTTCGGGACAGCAAGGAGCTTTCTTT | CASSVSGQQGAFF
TRBJ2-5 | TRBV20-1 | . | many | TGCAGTGCTGGGGATGAGACCCAGTACTTC | CSAGDETQYF
TRBJ2-1 | TRBV20-1 | TRBD2 | many | TGCAGTGCTAGTCGGGAGGTTTACAATGAGCAGTTCTTC | CSASREVYNEQFF
TRBJ2-2 | TRBV24-1 | . | few | TGTGCCACCAGTGACCCGGACACCGGCGGCGGGGAGCTGTTTTTT | CATSDPDTGGGELFF
TRBJ2-7 | TRBV7-9 | TRBD1 | . | TGTGCCAGCAGCTTCCTAGACAGGGGCGCCTACGAGCAGTACTTC | CASSFLDRGAYEQYF
TRBJ1-4 | TRBV20-1 | TRBD1 | few | TGCAGTGCTAGATTGACAGGGGACACAACTAATGAAAAACTGTTTTTT | CSARLTGDTTNEKLFF
TRBJ2-1 | TRBV12-3/TRBV12-4 | TRBD2 | many | TGTGCCAGCAGATATTCGACTAGCGGGAGCTCCTACAATGAGCAGTTCTTC | CASRYSTSGSSYNEQFF
TRBJ1-3 | TRBV6-5 | . | few | TGTGCCAGCAGTTACTCGATCCAACCCTCCGGTGGAAACACCATATATTTT | CASSYSIQPSGGNTIYF
TRBJ1-4 | TRBV20-1 | TRBD1 | . | TGCAGTGCTAGAGATTGGGGGACAGGGGCGGCTGAAAAACTGTTTTTT | CSARDWGTGAAEKLFF
TRBJ2-7 | TRBV11-2 | . | many | TGTGCCAGCAGACAGATGGGACTTCCAGACTACGAGCAGTACTTC | CASRQMGLPDYEQYF
TRBJ1-1 | TRBV30 | . | many | TGTGCCTGGTCTCACGACAGGAACACTGAAGCTTTCTTT | CAWSHDRNTEAFF
TRBJ2-7 | TRBV11-1 | . | . | TGTGCCAGCAGCTTAGGGACAGCTAACCTCTACGAGCAGTACTTC | CASSLGTANLYEQYF
TRBJ2-5 | TRBV18 | TRBD1 | . | TGTGCCAGCTCACGGGACAGGCGAGAAGAGACCCAGTACTTC | CASSRDRREETQYF
TRBJ1-5 | TRBV19 | . | few | TGTGCCAGTGAGATCGGGGCCAGCAATCAGCCCCAGCATTTT | CASEIGASNQPQHF
TRBJ2-7 | TRBV28 | TRBD1 | many | TGTGCCAGCAGCCTGGGCAATAGGGACAGGTCCTACGAGCAGTACTTC | CASSLGNRDRSYEQYF
TRBJ2-2 | TRBV24-1 | TRBD1 | few | TGTGCCACCAGTGACTCTGACAGGGGCGGTAGCGGGGAGCTGTTTTTT | CATSDSDRGGSGELFF
TRBJ1-1 | TRBV5-6 | . | many | TGTGCCAGCAGCGCAGACAGACTGAACACTGAAGCTTTCTTT | CASSADRLNTEAFF
TRBJ1-1 | TRBV5-1 | TRBD1 | few | TGCGCCAGCAGCATGGTTCAGGGGGTCACTGAAGCTTTCTTT | CASSMVQGVTEAFF
TRBJ1-1 | TRBV7-6 | . | many | TGTGCCAGCACCAACCGAGGTGCGAACACTGAAGCTTTCTTT | CASTNRGANTEAFF
TRBJ2-3 | TRBV28 | . | . | TGTGCCAGCAGTTTACCCCCGGGAGAGGGGACAGATACGCAGTATTTT | CASSLPPGEGTDTQYF
TRBJ2-5 | TRBV7-9 | TRBD2 | many | TGTGCCAGCAGCCCTAGCGGGGGTCGGGAGACCCAGTACTTC | CASSPSGGRETQYF
TRBJ2-3 | TRBV6-2/TRBV6-3 | TRBD2 | many | TGTGCTAGCGGGGAGGGTTCAGGAGATACGCAGTATTTT | CASGEGSGDTQYF